This record looks at one TCR beta chain sequence and its context. The repertoire was sequenced with immunoSEQ multiplex PCR; TCRdb's copy has only in-frame clones and lacks some. Here the sample spans approximately 200,000 clones, approximately 85% being singletons. This entry belongs to a study of blood T cell repertoires in COVID-19. Germline V gene sequence: CDR1 SGHTA, CDR2 FQGNSA. CDR3 size: 16 residues. The ends were cut back, 5 bases at V and 4 bases at J, with 15 bases in the middle. Sample: peripheral blood. This sequence joins TRBV7-2 and TRBJ2-6, with D maybe TRBD2 (5 bases). The sequence was collected from a man in his fifties or sixties who had recovered from COVID-19. CDR3 nucleotides: TGTGCCAGCAGCCCCGGCCCCTCGGGAGGGGCCAACGTCCTGACTTTC. This gives the protein CASSPGPSGGANVLTF.